The source of this T cell receptor beta chain is a study of beta chain features in type 1 diabetes. Whole-study results and caveats: Cells with high TCR expression could be over-represented by cDNA sequencing. There was a moderate but significant shortening of TCRB CDR3s in all four CD4+ subsets of Type 1 diabetes patients.

In the case of this clone: Its matching antigen is unknown.

The germline CDR1 and CDR2 sequences are SGHRS and YFSETQ. After removal of 0 bases from V and 6 bases from J, the junction contained 4 bases not matched to a gene. The CDR3 loop spans 14 amino acids. Sequenced material consisted of expressed TCRB transcripts (all of the isolated RNA was reverse transcribed). The repertoire was sequenced with immunoSEQ multiplex PCR; TCRdb's copy has only in-frame clones and lacks some. The sample consists of tens of thousands of clones, over 60% of them appearing once. The receptor's source is a woman aged 18-35 years with type 1 diabetes. The sequencing input was Tregs from blood. The chain combines TRBV5-1 with TRBJ1-1, with 8 bases that match TRBD1. In DNA, the CDR3 is TGCGCCAGCAGCTTGGGGACAGGGTTACCTGAAGCTTTCTTT. Its translation: CASSLGTGLPEAFF.